This TCR beta chain was observed in a study of shared clonotypes between healthy human individuals. The wider study: Each donor's CD8 memory used one plate, CD8 naive two, each CD4 subset three.

Only Caucasian adults living in Nashville, Tennessee served as donors. Measured with immunoSEQ multiplex PCR; TCRdb has only the in-frame clones, and not every one. This table holds 2 million to 2.5 million clones, approximately 94% found once. Germline CDR1 is SGHRS and CDR2 is YFSETQ. V lost 0 bases, J lost 5 bases, and 4 bases stayed unmatched. CDR3 length equals 16 residues. The chain is built from TRBV5-1 and TRBJ2-1; 11 nucleotides line up with TRBD1. The sequenced material came from naive CD4+ T cells sorted from blood. The subset denotes: CD45RA+ positively selected. This TCR derives from a young man in good health. CDR3 bases: TGCGCCAGCAGCTTGGGGGACAGGGGGTCAAACAATGAGCAGTTCTTC. Residues: CASSLGDRGSNNEQFF.